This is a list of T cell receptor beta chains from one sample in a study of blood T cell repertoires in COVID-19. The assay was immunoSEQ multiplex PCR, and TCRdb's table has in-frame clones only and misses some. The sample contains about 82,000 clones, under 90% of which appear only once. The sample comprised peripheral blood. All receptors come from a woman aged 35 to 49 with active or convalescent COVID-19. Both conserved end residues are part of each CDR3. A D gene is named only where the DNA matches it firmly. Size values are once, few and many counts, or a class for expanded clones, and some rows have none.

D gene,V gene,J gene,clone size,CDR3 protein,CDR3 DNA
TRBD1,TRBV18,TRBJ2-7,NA,CASSRQGNEQYF,TGTGCCAGCTCACGACAGGGGAACGAGCAGTACTTC
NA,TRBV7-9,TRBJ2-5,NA,CASSPGRETQYF,TGTGCCAGCAGCCCAGGGCGTGAGACCCAGTACTTC
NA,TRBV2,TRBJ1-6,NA,CANLQGPGNSPLHF,TGTGCCAACTTACAGGGTCCGGGTAATTCACCCCTCCACTTT
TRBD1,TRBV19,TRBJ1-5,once,CASSIGGQASNQPQHF,TGTGCCAGTAGTATAGGAGGACAGGCTAGCAATCAGCCCCAGCATTTT
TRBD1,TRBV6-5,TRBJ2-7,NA,CASSYGQGASYEQYF,TGTGCCAGCAGTTACGGACAGGGGGCGTCCTACGAGCAGTACTTC
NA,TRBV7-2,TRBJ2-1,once,CASSLGLVGSNEQFF,TGTGCCAGCAGCTTAGGGCTAGTCGGGAGCAATGAGCAGTTCTTC
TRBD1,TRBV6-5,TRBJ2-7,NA,CASRRTGNSYEQYF,TGTGCCAGCAGGAGGACAGGGAACTCCTACGAGCAGTACTTC
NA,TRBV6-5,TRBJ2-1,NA,CASRTVNEQFF,TGTGCCAGTAGGACAGTAAATGAGCAGTTCTTC
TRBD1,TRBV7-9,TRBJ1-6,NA,CASSQDRVTSNSPLHF,TGTGCCAGCAGCCAGGACAGGGTAACAAGTAATTCACCCCTCCACTTT
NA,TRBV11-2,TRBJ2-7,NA,CASSLVLGNSYEQYF,TGTGCCAGCAGCTTAGTTCTCGGGAACTCCTACGAGCAGTACTTC
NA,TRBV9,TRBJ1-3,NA,CASSVAMSSGNTIYF,TGTGCCAGCAGCGTAGCTATGTCTTCTGGAAACACCATATATTTT
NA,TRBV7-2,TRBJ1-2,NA,CASSLIAGYTF,TGTGCCAGCAGCTTAATAGCGGGCTACACCTTC
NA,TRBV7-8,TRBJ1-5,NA,CASSLGSLYSNQPQHF,TGTGCCAGCAGCTTGGGCAGTCTATATAGCAATCAGCCCCAGCATTTT
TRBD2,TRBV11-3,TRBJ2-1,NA,CASSLGGLAVYNEQFF,TGTGCCAGCAGCTTAGGTGGACTAGCGGTCTACAATGAGCAGTTCTTC
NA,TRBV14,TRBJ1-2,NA,CASSQQGVVNYGYTF,TGTGCCAGCAGCCAGCAAGGGGTGGTAAACTATGGCTACACCTTC
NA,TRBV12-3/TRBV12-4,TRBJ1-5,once,CASSFLSNQPQHF,TGTGCCAGCAGTTTCCTAAGCAATCAGCCCCAGCATTTT
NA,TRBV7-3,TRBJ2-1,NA,CASSSGRYNEQFF,TGTGCCAGCAGCTCAGGCCGTTACAATGAGCAGTTCTTC
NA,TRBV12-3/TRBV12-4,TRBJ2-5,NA,CASRAGETQYF,TGTGCCAGCAGAGCCGGGGAGACCCAGTACTTC
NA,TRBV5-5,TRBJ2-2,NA,CASSLVSGVSGELFF,TGTGCCAGCAGCTTGGTATCGGGGGTGTCCGGGGAGCTGTTTTTT
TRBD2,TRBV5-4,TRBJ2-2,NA,CASSGAGGPRSTGELFF,TGTGCCAGCAGCGGAGCGGGAGGGCCCAGGAGCACCGGGGAGCTGTTTTTT
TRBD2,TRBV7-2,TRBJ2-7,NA,CASSIGTSGTYEQYF,TGTGCCAGCAGCATAGGGACTAGCGGGACCTACGAGCAGTACTTC
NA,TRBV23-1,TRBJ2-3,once,CASSLQGPGDTQYF,TGCGCCAGCAGTCTACAGGGCCCTGGGGATACGCAGTATTTT
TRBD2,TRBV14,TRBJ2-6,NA,CASSRLAGGPSSGANVLTF,TGTGCCAGCAGCCGTCTAGCGGGGGGCCCGAGCTCTGGGGCCAACGTCCTGACTTTC
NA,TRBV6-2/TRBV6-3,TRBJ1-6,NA,CASSPRRGNSPLHF,TGTGCCAGCAGTCCCCGGAGGGGTAATTCACCCCTCCACTTT
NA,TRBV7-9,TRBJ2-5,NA,CASSPTGETQYF,TGTGCCAGCAGCCCGACCGGGGAGACCCAGTACTTC
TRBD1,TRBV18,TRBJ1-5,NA,CASSPRQGADQPQHF,TGTGCCAGCTCACCACGGCAGGGGGCGGATCAGCCCCAGCATTTT
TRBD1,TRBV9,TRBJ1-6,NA,CASSVGQGVYNSPLHF,TGTGCCAGCAGCGTGGGACAGGGAGTTTATAATTCACCCCTCCACTTT
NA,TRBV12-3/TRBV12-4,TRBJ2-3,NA,CASSSELQQYF,TGTGCCAGCAGTTCGGAGTTACAGCAGTATTTT
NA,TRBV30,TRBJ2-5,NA,CAWSLNRWETQYF,TGTGCCTGGAGTCTAAATAGATGGGAGACCCAGTACTTC
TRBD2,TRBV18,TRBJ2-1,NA,CASSRSSGGLNNEQFF,TGTGCCAGCTCACGTTCTAGCGGGGGATTAAACAATGAGCAGTTCTTC
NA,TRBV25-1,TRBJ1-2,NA,CASSKGGEYGYTF,TGTGCCAGCAGTAAGGGGGGGGAATATGGCTACACCTTC
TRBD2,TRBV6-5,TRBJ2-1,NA,CASSTRASGNNEQFF,TGTGCCAGCAGTACACGGGCTAGCGGAAACAATGAGCAGTTCTTC
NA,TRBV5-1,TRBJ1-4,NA,CASSSTGSGEKLFF,TGCGCCAGCAGCTCTACAGGGAGCGGTGAAAAACTGTTTTTT
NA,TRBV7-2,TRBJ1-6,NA,CASSSVHRAVGSPLHF,TGTGCCAGCAGCTCTGTCCACAGGGCTGTCGGTTCACCCCTCCACTTT
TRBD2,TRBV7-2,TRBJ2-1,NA,CASSFILAGLYNEQFF,TGTGCCAGCAGCTTCATCTTAGCGGGTCTCTACAATGAGCAGTTCTTC
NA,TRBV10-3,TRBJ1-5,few,CAISERGDQPQHF,TGTGCCATCAGTGAACGGGGAGATCAGCCCCAGCATTTT
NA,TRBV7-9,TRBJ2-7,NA,CASSLGSGGHYYEQYF,TGTGCCAGCAGCTTAGGGTCGGGGGGCCACTACTACGAGCAGTACTTC